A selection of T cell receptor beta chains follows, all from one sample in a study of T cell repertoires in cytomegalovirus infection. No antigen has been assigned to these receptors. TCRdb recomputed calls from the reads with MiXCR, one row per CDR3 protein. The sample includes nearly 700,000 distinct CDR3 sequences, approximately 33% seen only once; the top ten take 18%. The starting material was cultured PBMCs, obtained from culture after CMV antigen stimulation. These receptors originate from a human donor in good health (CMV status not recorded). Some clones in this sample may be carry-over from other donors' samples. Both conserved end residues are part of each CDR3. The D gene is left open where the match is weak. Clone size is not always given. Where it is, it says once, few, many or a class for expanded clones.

CASSLGDEPYYGYTF TGTGCCAGCAGCTTGGGGGACGAACCTTACTATGGCTACACCTTC NA TRBJ1-2 TRBV7-9 NA
CASSGGLAGPTDTQYF TGTGCCAGCAGTGGGGGACTAGCGGGCCCCACAGATACGCAGTATTTT NA TRBJ2-3 TRBV6-6 TRBD2
CASSLEEGQGAGYTF TGTGCCAGCAGCTTAGAAGAAGGTCAGGGTGCTGGCTACACCTTC NA TRBJ1-2 TRBV7-4 NA
CASRPRRPWETQYF TGTGCCAGCAGACCGCGTCGGCCGTGGGAGACCCAGTACTTC NA TRBJ2-5 TRBV28 NA
CASSSGGLAGSLSYNEQFF TGTGCCAGCAGCAGCGGAGGTCTAGCGGGTTCACTCTCCTACAATGAGCAGTTCTTC many TRBJ2-1 TRBV7-2 TRBD2
CASSGGRPPDEQFF TGTGCCAGCAGTGGCGGGAGACCGCCGGATGAGCAGTTCTTC NA TRBJ2-1 TRBV6-5 TRBD2
CASSFGAVPYF TGTGCCAGCAGCTTTGGAGCGGTGCCGTACTTC NA TRBJ2-5 TRBV7-9 NA
CASSIYTDKETQYF TGTGCCAGCAGCATTTACACAGATAAAGAGACCCAGTACTTC many TRBJ2-5 TRBV7-2 NA
CASSQPGTSGRKEQFF TGCGCCAGCAGCCAACCTGGGACTAGCGGGAGAAAGGAGCAGTTCTTC NA TRBJ2-1 TRBV4-1 TRBD2
CASSLVQGAGDTQYF TGTGCCAGCAGCTTGGTACAGGGGGCAGGAGATACGCAGTATTTT NA TRBJ2-3 TRBV5-4 TRBD1
CASSLGDINLNNEQFF TGCGCCAGCAGCTTGGGGGACATAAACCTCAACAATGAGCAGTTCTTC few TRBJ2-1 TRBV5-1 NA
CSAIYPGTPTGNTIYF TGCAGTGCTATTTACCCCGGGACCCCCACTGGAAACACCATATATTTT NA TRBJ1-3 TRBV20-1 NA
CASSALGQHYTF TGTGCCAGCAGCGCCTTGGGACAACACTACACCTTC NA TRBJ1-2 TRBV5-4 NA
CASSHRTSESYEQYF TGCGCCAGCAGCCACAGGACTAGCGAGTCCTACGAGCAGTACTTC NA TRBJ2-7 TRBV4-1 TRBD2
CASSLGDRSRYRILFF TGTGCCAGCAGCTTAGGGGACAGGAGCCGATATAGGATACTGTTTTTT NA TRBJ1-4 TRBV11-1 TRBD1
CASSFGRGTYKAEAFF TGTGCCAGCAGCTTCGGCAGGGGGACATATAAGGCTGAAGCTTTCTTT NA TRBJ1-1 TRBV6-8 TRBD1
CASSPGTVSLNYGYTF TGTGCCAGCTCACCGGGGACAGTCTCCCTTAACTATGGCTACACCTTC NA TRBJ1-2 TRBV18 TRBD1
CASSPTPTNSYEQYF TGTGCCAGCTCACCAACCCCCACCAACTCCTACGAGCAGTACTTC once TRBJ2-7 TRBV18 NA
CASSPLGDEQFF TGTGCCAGCAGCCCATTAGGGGATGAGCAGTTCTTC many TRBJ2-1 TRBV12-3/TRBV12-4 NA
CASSLAGKGYGYTF TGTGCCAGCAGCTTAGCAGGAAAGGGCTATGGCTACACCTTC NA TRBJ1-2 TRBV7-9 NA
CASSGFTGELFF TGTGCCAGCAGTGGTTTTACCGGGGAGCTGTTTTTT NA TRBJ2-2 TRBV25-1 NA
CASSLRGRSYNSPLHF TGTGCCAGCAGCCTCAGGGGAAGGTCCTATAATTCACCCCTCCACTTT NA TRBJ1-6 TRBV5-6 NA
CASSRSGSRNEQYF TGTGCCAGCAGCCGCAGCGGGTCCAGGAACGAGCAGTACTTC NA TRBJ2-7 TRBV28 NA
CASSPRGTASYGYTF TGCGCCAGCAGTCCGAGGGGGACCGCTAGCTATGGCTACACCTTC few TRBJ1-2 TRBV5-1 NA
CASSRGIPPDTQYF TGTGCCTCATCCCGGGGGATCCCCCCAGATACGCAGTATTTT NA TRBJ2-3 TRBV2 NA
CASSLDASTRGIQYF TGTGCCAGCAGCTTAGACGCCTCCACCCGGGGCATTCAGTACTTC NA TRBJ2-4 TRBV7-2 NA
CASSPEQGKPYEQYF TGTGCCAGCAGCCCCGAACAGGGGAAACCCTACGAGCAGTACTTC NA TRBJ2-7 TRBV7-7 TRBD1
CASTAQVAGYGYTF TGTGCCAGCACCGCACAGGTGGCGGGCTATGGCTACACCTTC few TRBJ1-2 TRBV5-5 NA